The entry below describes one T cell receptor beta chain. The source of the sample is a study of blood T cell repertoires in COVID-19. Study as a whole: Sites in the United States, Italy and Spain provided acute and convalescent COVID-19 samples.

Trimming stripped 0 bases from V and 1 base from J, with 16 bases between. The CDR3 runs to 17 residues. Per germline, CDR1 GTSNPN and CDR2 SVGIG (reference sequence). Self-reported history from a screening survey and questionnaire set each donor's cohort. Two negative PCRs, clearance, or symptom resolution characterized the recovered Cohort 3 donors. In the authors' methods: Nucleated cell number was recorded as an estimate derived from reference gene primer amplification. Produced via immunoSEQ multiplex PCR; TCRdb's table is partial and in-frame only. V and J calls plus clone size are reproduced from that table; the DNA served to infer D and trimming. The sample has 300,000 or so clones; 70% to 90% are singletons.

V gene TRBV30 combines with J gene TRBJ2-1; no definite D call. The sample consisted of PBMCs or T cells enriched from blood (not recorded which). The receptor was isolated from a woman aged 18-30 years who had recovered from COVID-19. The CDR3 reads CAWSVRLRARSYNEQFF. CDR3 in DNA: TGTGCCTGGAGTGTACGACTCCGCGCAAGGTCCTACAATGAGCAGTTCTTC. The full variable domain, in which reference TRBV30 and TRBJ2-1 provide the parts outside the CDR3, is SQTIHQWPATLVQPVGSPLSLECTVEGTSNPNLYWYRQAAGRGLQLLFYSVGIGQISSEVPQNLSASRPQDRQFILSSKKLLLSDSGFYLCAWSVRLRARSYNEQFFGPGTRLTVL.